Reported below is one T cell receptor beta chain. Its recognized antigen is unknown. Within one base of it there is no much larger clone, and no base qualities were kept. This sample stems from a study of control samples from healthy donors and cancer patients (dated by TCRdb to 2018 to 2020). The protocol used for the library was the immunoSEQ multiplex PCR assay. In its TCRdb copy, this immuneACCESS table keeps in-frame sequences only and misses some clones. Where compared with another copy, unresolved V genes explain less than half of these, and the others have no known cause. The sample records around 250,000 clones, roughly four fifths of which are singletons. The top ten clones comprise approximately 12% of the sample. V is pruned by 3 bases and J by 2 bases, leaving 8 bases of the junction without a gene match. From cysteine to phenylalanine, the CDR3 is 17 amino acids long. The CDR3 DNA has 51 bases and is translated from base 1. Via the germline V gene, CDR1 is SGHRS and CDR2 YFSETQ.

Sequencing was done on a sample of PBMCs. The chain is made from TRBV5-1 and TRBJ1-3; 10 bases in the junction line up with TRBD1. The origin of this receptor is a woman between 55 and 75 years old with lung cancer. The DNA reads as follows: TGCGCCAGCAGCTCTTCCGGGACAGGGGTCCCTGGAAACACCATATATTTT. This translates into CASSSSGTGVPGNTIYF.